The table lists the clone carrying this T cell receptor beta chain with many counts. The sample is drawn from a study of breast tumors, draining lymph nodes, adjacent tissues. The CDR3 is made up of 17 amino acids. V shed 0 bases and J 3 bases; nucleotides not matched to a gene: 8. Germline values: CDR1 LNHNV, CDR2 YYDKDF (reference sequence). Each CDR3 protein gets one entry after TCRdb re-called the multiplex PCR reads with MiXCR. Of around 100,000 distinct CDR3 sequences listed, about 20% are singletons. Breast cancer patients provided tissue from their axillary draining lymph nodes. Sequences were obtained from axillary lymph node tissue. V gene TRBV15 combines with J gene TRBJ2-3; 8 nucleotides line up with TRBD2. The TCR originated in a female donor with breast cancer. Some clones in this sample may be carry-over from other donors' samples. DNA of the CDR3: TGTGCCACCAGCAGAGATGTTAGCGGGGTTGGTACAGATACGCAGTATTTT. This sequence encodes CATSRDVSGVGTDTQYF.